This TCR beta chain was retrieved from a study of shared clonotypes between healthy human individuals. Study-wide points: Few donors limited the genetic and exposure-history diversity represented. Estimated richness was generally greater in naive than memory subsets. It was the non-shared clonotypes that had lower generation probabilities than clonotypes shared by all four donors.

V lost 5 bases, J lost 1 base, and 17 bases lay in between. Germline V gene lookup returns CDR1 MDHEN and CDR2 SYDVKM. CDR3 length: 16 residues. Of note for this clone: What it binds is not known.

The protocol was immunoSEQ multiplex PCR, while the TCRdb copy is restricted to in-frame clones and leaves out a portion. Among roughly 2,000,000 clones listed, about 95% were seen once. CD45RO-negative, CCR7-positively selected cells formed the naive CD8 fraction, excluding terminally differentiated effector memory CD45RA+ cells. The source of this sequence is a man aged 18-30 years in good health. The sample taken for sequencing was naive CD8+ T cells sorted from blood. V is TRBV28 and J is TRBJ2-5, with TRBD2 as a possible D gene (7 bases). The chain's CDR3 is CASSPLEGGLQETQYF. DNA for the CDR3: TGTGCCAGCAGTCCCCTGGAGGGGGGGCTCCAAGAGACCCAGTACTTC. Full variable domain (remainder filled in from reference TRBV28 and TRBJ2-5): DVKVTQSSRYLVKRTGEKVFLECVQDMDHENMFWYRQDPGLGLRLIYFSYDVKMKEKGDIPEGYSVSREKKERFSLILESASTNQTSMYLCASSPLEGGLQETQYFGPGTRLLVL.